Following are 27 T cell receptor beta chains from one sample sequenced in a study of cytomegalovirus exposure and HLA in healthy donors. Repertoires were generated with immunoSEQ multiplex PCR, while TCRdb's copy carries only in-frame clones and drops some. The sample includes 250,000 to 400,000 clones, 88% of them seen just once. Material: PBMCs. Every receptor here comes from a man aged 30 to 39 in good health and CMV-seronegative.

This chain connects TRBV25-1 to TRBJ1-1, with TRBD1 as a possible D gene (5 bases). The CDR3 spans 15 residues. The germline V gene encodes CDR1 MGHDK and CDR2 SYGVNS. Trimming pared 4 bases from V and 1 base from J, leaving 13 bases between. The CDR3 coding sequence is TGTGCCAGCAGTGCCGCGGGACGGCGGAACACTGAAGCTTTCTTT. Translating gives CASSAAGRRNTEAFF.

The gene calls are TRBV6-5 and TRBJ1-1; D perhaps matches TRBD1 (5 bases). Trimming removed 5 bases at V and 1 base at J, with 14 bases between. The CDR3 is 15 amino acids. The germline CDR1 and CDR2 sequences are MNHEY and SVGAGI. CDR3 in DNA: TGTGCCAGCAGTCAGGGTGACGTCCGGAACACTGAAGCTTTCTTT. It specifies CASSQGDVRNTEAFF.

This chain connects TRBV11-3 to TRBJ1-1; TRBD1 agrees at 9 bases. Germline V gives CDR1 SGHNT, CDR2 YENEEA. The CDR3 sequence is 15 residues long. J gave up 4 bases and V 5 bases, and 8 bases lay outside the gene matches. CDR3 DNA sequence: TGTGCCAGCAGCCCCCGGACAGGGGCTTCCACTGAAGCTTTCTTT. Residues: CASSPRTGASTEAFF.

The chain is built from TRBV18 and TRBJ1-5; TRBD1 matches at 10 bases. Germline CDR1 is KGHSH and CDR2 is LQKENI. After removal of 5 bases from V and 8 bases from J, the junction contained 9 bases not matched to a gene. The CDR3 runs 15 residues. CDR3 region: CASSRGQGYTEPQHF. CDR3 DNA: TGTGCCAGCTCAAGGGGACAGGGGTACACGGAGCCCCAGCATTTT.

The gene calls are TRBV6-5 and TRBJ2-1, with TRBD2 matching over 12 bases. The CDR3 has 15 amino acids. Germline lookup yields CDR1 MNHEY and CDR2 SVGAGI. With 6 bases clipped from V and 5 bases from J, the junction kept 5 bases outside the gene matches. The CDR3 DNA reads TGTGCCAGCAGCCAGACTAGCGGGGGCCACAATGAGCAGTTCTTC. Its protein is CASSQTSGGHNEQFF.

This chain uses TRBV6-5 with TRBJ2-1; 10 positions match TRBD1. This CDR3 is 16 amino acids long. J lost 1 base, V lost 0 bases, and 0 bases had no gene match. CDR1 is MNHEY and CDR2 is SVGAGI in the germline V gene. The CDR3 spells CASSYSDRGSYNEQFF. The CDR3 coding sequence is TGTGCCAGCAGTTACTCGGACAGGGGGTCCTACAATGAGCAGTTCTTC.

The J gene is TRBJ2-1, the V gene TRBV27; 13 nucleotides line up with TRBD2. This CDR3 has 17 amino acids. Trimming at V came to 5 bases and at J to 2 bases, leaving 6 bases not matched to a gene. The germline V gene encodes CDR1 MNHEY and CDR2 SMNVEV (reference sequence). Here the CDR3 DNA reads TGTGCCAGCAGTCCTGCGACTAGCGGGGGGCCCTACAATGAGCAGTTCTTC. This gives the protein CASSPATSGGPYNEQFF.

The chain has TRBV10-2 and TRBJ2-7, with 8 bases aligning to TRBD2. The CDR3 sequence is 13 residues long. Germline trimming cut 9 bases from V and 5 bases from J; bases unmatched to any gene: 9. Germline CDR1 reads WSHSY; CDR2 reads SAAADI. The CDR3 bases are TGCGCCAGTCTCTTCGGGGGGGGAGACGAGCAGTACTTC. This codes for CASLFGGGDEQYF.

The chain joins TRBV30 to TRBJ2-3; 10 nucleotides agree with TRBD2. Trimming took 2 bases from V and 4 from J; bases not matched to a gene: 6. The CDR3 extends over 15 amino acids. CDR1 GTSNPN and CDR2 SVGIG come from the germline V gene (reference sequence). In DNA form, the CDR3 reads TGTGCCTGGAGTCGTGGTCTAGCGGGGGCAGATACGCAGTATTTT. This sequence encodes CAWSRGLAGADTQYF.

The chain links TRBV27 to TRBJ2-1; the D gene is possibly TRBD1 (5 bases). V was pared by 4 bases and J by 4 bases, with 11 bases between. This CDR3 comprises 14 residues. CDR1 is MNHEY, CDR2 SMNVEV, per germline (reference sequence). DNA for the CDR3: TGTGCCAGCAGTTCAATACAGGATTACAATGAGCAGTTCTTC. This gives the protein CASSSIQDYNEQFF.

This sequence joins TRBV2 and TRBJ1-1; TRBD1 is a possible D gene (5 bases). The germline V and J ends were trimmed by 2 bases and 7 bases, with 11 bases remaining between them. The CDR3 length is 13 residues. Germline V lookup: CDR1 SNHLY, CDR2 FYNNEI. For the CDR3, the DNA is TGTGCCAGCAGTGAACAGGGTTTTCTTGAAGCTTTCTTT. It yields the protein CASSEQGFLEAFF. The full variable domain, with the rest looked up from reference TRBV2 and TRBJ1-1, is EPEVTQTPSHQVTQMGQEVILRCVPISNHLYFYWYRQILGQKVEFLVSFYNNEISEKSEIFDDQFSVERPDGSNFTLKIRSTKLEDSAMYFCASSEQGFLEAFFGQGTRLTVV.

This chain links TRBV21-1 with TRBJ1-5; TRBD1 is the table's D call, not checked against the DNA. TRBV21-1 is a listed pseudogene. The CDR3 covers 18 residues. CDR3 sequence (DNA): TGTGCCAGCAGCAAAGCGGTCGACAGGGTTGAAGGCAATCAGCCCCAGCATTTT. Its protein product is CASSKAVDRVEGNQPQHF.

This chain uses TRBV19 with TRBJ2-1; D is uncertain. V was shortened by 0 bases and J by 0 bases, with 12 bases between the two germline ends. The CDR3 consists of 17 residues. Germline V gene sequence: CDR1 LNHDA, CDR2 SQIVND (reference sequence). This CDR3 is CASSIDGRLSSYNEQFF. Written as DNA, the CDR3 is TGTGCCAGTAGTATAGACGGCAGGCTGAGCTCCTACAATGAGCAGTTCTTC.

The chain combines TRBV10-2 with TRBJ2-5, with D perhaps matching TRBD2 (7 bases). The CDR3 extends over 14 amino acids. Trimming cost V 8 bases and J 1 base, with 14 bases left between them. Germline lookup yields CDR1 WSHSY and CDR2 SAAADI. CDR3 in amino acids: CASCRGGSQETQYF. CDR3 sequence (DNA): TGCGCCAGCTGCAGGGGAGGGTCCCAAGAGACCCAGTACTTC.

The chain couples TRBV25-1 to TRBJ2-4; D not resolved. This CDR3 has 9 residues. Germline values: CDR1 MGHDK, CDR2 SYGVNS. The germline V and J ends were trimmed by 9 bases and 7 bases, with 4 bases remaining between them. CDR3 bases: TGTGCCAGTCTGAACATTCAGTACTTC. This encodes CASLNIQYF.

The J gene is TRBJ1-5, the V gene TRBV4-1; D is undetermined. Per germline, CDR1 MGHRA and CDR2 YSYEKL. Trimming stripped 5 bases from V and 4 bases from J, with 15 bases between. The length of the CDR3 is 15 residues. The CDR3 nucleotides read TGCGCCAGCAGCGAGGTGTTTCGAGGAAATCAGCCCCAGCATTTT. Its protein product is CASSEVFRGNQPQHF.

In its sample, this clone was seen once. The chain carries TRBV7-8 and TRBJ2-1; D perhaps matches TRBD1 (6 bases). Between the trimmed V and J ends, which lost 3 bases and 6 bases, there was a span of 12 bases. CDR1 is SGHVS and CDR2 is FQNEAQ in the germline V gene. The CDR3 extends over 14 amino acids. CDR3 in amino acids: CASSLTGSLNEQFF. In nucleotides, the CDR3 is TGTGCCAGCAGCTTGACAGGTTCCCTCAATGAGCAGTTCTTC.

The rearrangement uses TRBV5-5 and TRBJ2-7; 11 bases are a match to TRBD1. V shed 0 bases and J 5 bases; nucleotides not matched to a gene: 7. There are 16 residues in the CDR3. Germline values: CDR1 SGHKS, CDR2 YYEKEE (reference sequence). The CDR3 protein is CASSLALGQGANEQYF. CDR3 sequence (DNA): TGTGCCAGCAGCTTGGCTTTAGGACAGGGGGCGAACGAGCAGTACTTC.

The chain links TRBV5-4 to TRBJ2-7; 7 bases align to TRBD2. This CDR3 has 15 residues. V was clipped by 3 bases and J by 3 bases; unmatched bases: 9. Germline V gene lookup returns CDR1 SGHNT and CDR2 YYREEE (reference sequence). CDR3 in DNA: TGTGCCAGCAGCTCCCGGATGGGGGGGGACTACGAGCAGTACTTC. It specifies CASSSRMGGDYEQYF.

The chain joins TRBV7-9 to TRBJ2-3; 8 bases match TRBD1. This CDR3 has 15 residues. Losses at the gene ends were 5 bases for V and 1 base for J; bases not matched to a gene: 5. Per germline, CDR1 SEHNR and CDR2 FQNEAQ (reference sequence). The CDR3 nucleotides read TGTGCCAGCAGCCCAAGGACAGGGCGCACAGATACGCAGTATTTT. This encodes CASSPRTGRTDTQYF.

V gene TRBV18 combines with J gene TRBJ1-2; 8 nucleotides agree with TRBD1. The V segment lost 6 bases and the J segment 3 bases; nucleotides outside the gene matches: 15. CDR1 KGHSH and CDR2 LQKENI come from the germline V gene. The CDR3 runs 17 residues. CDR3 DNA: TGTGCCAGCTCCCGAGCTGACAGGGGAAAGGGAGACTATGGCTACACCTTC. Translation: CASSRADRGKGDYGYTF.

This chain connects TRBV27 to TRBJ1-1, with D unresolved. CDR3 length equals 14 residues. Germline lookup yields CDR1 MNHEY and CDR2 SMNVEV (reference sequence). The V end was cut by 1 base, the J end by 4 bases, with 10 bases between. CDR3 DNA sequence: TGTGCCAGCAGTTTATTCCAGAGAGGCACTGAAGCTTTCTTT. Residues: CASSLFQRGTEAFF.

This rearrangement joins TRBV5-1 to TRBJ1-5; 9 nucleotides agree with TRBD1. There are 15 residues in the CDR3. CDR1 is SGHRS and CDR2 is YFSETQ in the germline V gene. With V trimmed by 0 bases and J by 4 bases, 2 bases remained unmatched. The CDR3 sequence: CASSLGGTGNQPQHF. The CDR3 DNA is TGCGCCAGCAGCTTGGGGGGGACAGGGAATCAGCCCCAGCATTTT.

The V gene is TRBV19, the J gene TRBJ2-4; no reliable D call. Trimming took off 4 bases at V and 0 bases at J, with 10 bases between the two ends. CDR3 length: 15 amino acids. From germline, CDR1 is LNHDA and CDR2 SQIVND (reference sequence). In DNA form, the CDR3 reads TGTGCCAGTAGTAGCCTCAGAATAGCCAAAAACATTCAGTACTTC. It is translated as CASSSLRIAKNIQYF.

The V call is TRBV2, the J call TRBJ1-1; 11 nucleotides agree with TRBD1. This CDR3 comprises 14 residues. Germline loops: CDR1 SNHLY, CDR2 FYNNEI. V gave up 4 bases and J gave up 5 bases; unmatched junction bases: 3. CDR3 in DNA: TGTGCCAGCAGTGTGGGACAGGGGGTGACTGAAGCTTTCTTT. The encoded protein is CASSVGQGVTEAFF.

The J gene is TRBJ1-4, the V gene TRBV6-1, with a tentative D call TRBD1 (6 bases). CDR1 is MNHNS, CDR2 SASEGT, per germline. CDR3 length equals 15 residues. V gave up 10 bases and J gave up 0 bases, with 15 bases separating them. The CDR3 DNA is TGTGCCACTACGACAGGTTTAACAACTAATGAAAAACTGTTTTTT. Amino acid sequence: CATTTGLTTNEKLFF.

This rearrangement joins TRBV7-4 to TRBJ2-1, with 9 bases matching TRBD2. The CDR3 totals 17 residues. Germline trimming cut 4 bases from V and 4 bases from J; bases unmatched to any gene: 11. CDR1 is SGHVT, CDR2 SQSDAQ, per germline. CDR3 bases: TGTGCCAGCAGCTCCCCACCTAGCGGGGTCCTTTACAATGAGCAGTTCTTC. Amino acid sequence: CASSSPPSGVLYNEQFF.